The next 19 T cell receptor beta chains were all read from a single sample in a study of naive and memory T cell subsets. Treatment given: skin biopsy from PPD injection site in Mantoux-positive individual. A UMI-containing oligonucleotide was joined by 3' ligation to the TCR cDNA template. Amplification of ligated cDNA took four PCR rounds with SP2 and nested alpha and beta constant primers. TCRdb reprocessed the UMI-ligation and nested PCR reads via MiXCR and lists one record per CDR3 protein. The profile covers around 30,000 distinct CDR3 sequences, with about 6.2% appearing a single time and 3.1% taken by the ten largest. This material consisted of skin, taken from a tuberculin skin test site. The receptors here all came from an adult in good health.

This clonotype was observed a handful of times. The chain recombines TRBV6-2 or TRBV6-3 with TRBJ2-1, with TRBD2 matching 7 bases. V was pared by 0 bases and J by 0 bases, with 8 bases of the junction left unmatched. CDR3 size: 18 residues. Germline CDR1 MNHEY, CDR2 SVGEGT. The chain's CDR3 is CASSYSMGGRSSYNEQFF. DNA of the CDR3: TGTGCCAGCAGTTACTCGATGGGGGGGAGGAGCTCCTACAATGAGCAGTTCTTC.

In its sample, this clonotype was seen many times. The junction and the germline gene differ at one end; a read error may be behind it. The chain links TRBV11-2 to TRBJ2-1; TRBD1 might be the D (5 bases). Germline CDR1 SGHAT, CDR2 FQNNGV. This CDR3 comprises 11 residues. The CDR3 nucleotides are TGTGCCAGCAGCTTGCAACAGGAAATGCACTTC. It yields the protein CASSLQQEMHF.

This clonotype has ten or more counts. CDR3 nucleotides: TGTGCCAGCAGTTACGGGGGGCTTAACAATGAGCAGTTCTTC. The encoded protein is CASSYGGLNNEQFF. V gene TRBV6-2 or TRBV6-3 combines with J gene TRBJ2-1; D possibly uses TRBD1 or TRBD2 (6 bases each). CDR1 is MNHEY and CDR2 is SVGEGT in the germline V gene. There are 14 residues in the CDR3. V shed 2 bases and J shed 5 bases, with 10 bases lying between them.

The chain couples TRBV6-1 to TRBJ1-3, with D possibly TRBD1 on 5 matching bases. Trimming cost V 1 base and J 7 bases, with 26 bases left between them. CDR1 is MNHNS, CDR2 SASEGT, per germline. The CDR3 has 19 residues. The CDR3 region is CASSEGLGEGIPAGNTIYF. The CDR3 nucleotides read TGTGCCAGCAGTGAAGGTCTGGGGGAGGGGATCCCCGCGGGGAACACCATATATTTT.

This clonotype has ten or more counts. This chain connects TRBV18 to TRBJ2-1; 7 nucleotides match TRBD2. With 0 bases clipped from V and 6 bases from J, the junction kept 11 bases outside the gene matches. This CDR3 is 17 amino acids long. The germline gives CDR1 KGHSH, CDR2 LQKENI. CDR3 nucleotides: TGTGCCAGCTCACCACCGATTCAGCGGGGTCTGGGCAATGAGCAGTTCTTC. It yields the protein CASSPPIQRGLGNEQFF.

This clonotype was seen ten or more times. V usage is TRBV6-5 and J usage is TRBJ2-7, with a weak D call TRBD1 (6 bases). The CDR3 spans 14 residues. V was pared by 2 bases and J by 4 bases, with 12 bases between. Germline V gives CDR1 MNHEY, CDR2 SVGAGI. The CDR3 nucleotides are TGTGCCAGCAGTTACGTTACAACAGGGTACGAGCAGTACTTC. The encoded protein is CASSYVTTGYEQYF.

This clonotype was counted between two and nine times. The CDR3 DNA reads TGTGCCAGCAGCGGGTCAGGGAGCTCACCCCTCCACTTT. Its protein is CASSGSGSSPLHF. This chain joins TRBV7-8 and TRBJ1-6; a weak D match, TRBD1 (5 bases). The CDR3 runs to 13 residues. Germline V gene lookup returns CDR1 SGHVS and CDR2 FQNEAQ. V lost 5 bases, J lost 10 bases, and 12 bases lay in between. The whole variable domain, filled in from reference TRBV7-8 and TRBJ1-6, reads GAGVSQSPRYKVAKRGQDVALRCDPISGHVSLFWYQQALGQGPEFLTYFQNEAQLDKSGLPSDRFFAERPEGSVSTLKIQRTQQEDSAVYLCASSGSGSSPLHFGNGTRLTVT.

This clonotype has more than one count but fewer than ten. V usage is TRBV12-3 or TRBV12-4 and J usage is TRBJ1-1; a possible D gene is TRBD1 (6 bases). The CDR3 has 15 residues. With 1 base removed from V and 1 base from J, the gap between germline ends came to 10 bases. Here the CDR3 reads CASSLEGRGNTEAFF. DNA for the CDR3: TGTGCCAGCAGTTTAGAGGGCAGGGGGAACACTGAAGCTTTCTTT.

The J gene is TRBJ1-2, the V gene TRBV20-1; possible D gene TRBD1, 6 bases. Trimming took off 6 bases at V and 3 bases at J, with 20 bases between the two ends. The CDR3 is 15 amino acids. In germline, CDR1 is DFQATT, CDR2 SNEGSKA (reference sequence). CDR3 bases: TGCAGTGCCCTTATCTCTCGGGACACTGACTATGGCTACACCTTC. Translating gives CSALISRDTDYGYTF.

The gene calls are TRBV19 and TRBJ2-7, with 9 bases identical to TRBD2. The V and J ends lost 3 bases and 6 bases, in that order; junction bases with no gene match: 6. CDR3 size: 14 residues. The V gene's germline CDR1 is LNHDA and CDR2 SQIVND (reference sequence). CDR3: CASSISSGGPEQYF. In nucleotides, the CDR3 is TGTGCCAGTAGTATTTCCAGCGGGGGGCCCGAGCAGTACTTC.

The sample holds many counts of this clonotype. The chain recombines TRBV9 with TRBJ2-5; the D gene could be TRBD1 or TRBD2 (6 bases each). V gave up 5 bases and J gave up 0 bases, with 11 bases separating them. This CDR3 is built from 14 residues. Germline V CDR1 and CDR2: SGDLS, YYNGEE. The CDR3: CASSPGAHQETQYF. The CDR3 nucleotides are TGTGCCAGCAGTCCGGGGGCCCACCAAGAGACCCAGTACTTC.

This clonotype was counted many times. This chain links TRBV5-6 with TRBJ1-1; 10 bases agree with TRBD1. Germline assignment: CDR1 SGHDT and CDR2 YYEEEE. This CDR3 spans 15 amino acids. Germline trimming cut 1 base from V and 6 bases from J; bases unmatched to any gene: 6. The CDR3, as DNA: TGTGCCAGCAGCTTGATGGGGACAGGGGAATCTGAAGCTTTCTTT. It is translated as CASSLMGTGESEAFF.

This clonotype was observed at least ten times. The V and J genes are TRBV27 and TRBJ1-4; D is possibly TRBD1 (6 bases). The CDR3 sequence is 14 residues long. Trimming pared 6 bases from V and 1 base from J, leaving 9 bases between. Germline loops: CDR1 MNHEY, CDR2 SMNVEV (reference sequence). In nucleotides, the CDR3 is TGTGCCAGCAGCTCAGGGGTAACTAATGAAAAACTGTTTTTT. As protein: CASSSGVTNEKLFF. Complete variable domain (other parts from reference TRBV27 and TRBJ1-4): EAQVTQNPRYLITVTGKKLTVTCSQNMNHEYMSWYRQDPGLGLRQIYYSMNVEVTDKGDVPEGYKVSRKEKRNFPLILESPSPNQTSLYFCASSSGVTNEKLFFGSGTQLSVL.

The DNA for the CDR3 is TGTGCCAGTAGTCCTCGGACAGGGGGTGTCAATCAGCCCCAGCATTTT. It is translated as CASSPRTGGVNQPQHF. The chain uses TRBV19 and TRBJ1-5; 10 bases align to TRBD1. Looked up from germline, CDR1 is LNHDA and CDR2 is SQIVND (reference sequence). V shed 5 bases, J shed 3 bases, and the junction held 7 bases outside the gene matches. This CDR3 has 16 amino acids.

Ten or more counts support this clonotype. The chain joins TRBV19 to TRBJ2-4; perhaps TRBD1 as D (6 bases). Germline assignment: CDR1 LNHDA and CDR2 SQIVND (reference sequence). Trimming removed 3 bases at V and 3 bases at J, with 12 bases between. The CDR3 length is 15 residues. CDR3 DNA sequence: TGTGCCAGTAGTATTGAGACAGGTATCAAAAACATTCAGTACTTC. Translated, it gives CASSIETGIKNIQYF.

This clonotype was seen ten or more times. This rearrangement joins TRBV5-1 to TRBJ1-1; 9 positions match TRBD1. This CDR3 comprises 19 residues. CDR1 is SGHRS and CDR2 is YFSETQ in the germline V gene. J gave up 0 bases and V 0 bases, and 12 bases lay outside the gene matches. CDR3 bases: TGCGCCAGCAGCTTGGCCGTTCCGGACAGGGGCCGCCTGAACACTGAAGCTTTCTTT. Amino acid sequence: CASSLAVPDRGRLNTEAFF.

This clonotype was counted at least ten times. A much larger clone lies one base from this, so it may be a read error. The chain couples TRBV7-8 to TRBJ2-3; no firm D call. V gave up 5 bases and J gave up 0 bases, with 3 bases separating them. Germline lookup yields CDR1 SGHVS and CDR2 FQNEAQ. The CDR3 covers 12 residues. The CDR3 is CASSGSTDTQYF. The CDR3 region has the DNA TGTGCCAGCAGCGGAAGCACAGATACGCAGTATTTT. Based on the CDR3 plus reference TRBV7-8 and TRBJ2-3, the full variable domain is GAGVSQSPRYKVAKRGQDVALRCDPISGHVSLFWYQQALGQGPEFLTYFQNEAQLDKSGLPSDRFFAERPEGSVSTLKIQRTQQEDSAVYLCASSGSTDTQYFGPGTRLTVL.

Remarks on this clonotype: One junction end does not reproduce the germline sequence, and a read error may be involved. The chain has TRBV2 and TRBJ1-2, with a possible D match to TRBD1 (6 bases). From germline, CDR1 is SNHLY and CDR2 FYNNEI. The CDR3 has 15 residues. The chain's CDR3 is CARSALDRQDYGYTF. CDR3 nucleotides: TGTGCCAGAAGTGCTCTGGACCGACAGGACTATGGCTACACCTTC.

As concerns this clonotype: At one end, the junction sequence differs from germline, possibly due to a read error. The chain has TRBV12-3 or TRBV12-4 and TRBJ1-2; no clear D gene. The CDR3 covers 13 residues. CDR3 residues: CASTLSLDGGDTF. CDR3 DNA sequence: TGTGCCAGCACCCTCTCCCTTGACGGTGGCGACACCTTC.